This TCR beta chain was recovered during a study of blood T cell repertoires in COVID-19. In the study overall: The study drew acute and convalescent COVID-19 samples from the United States, Italy and Spain. Nucleic acid was either cDNA or gDNA, and it came from T cells, B-cell-depleted T cells, or PBMCs.

In the study's own analysis: Estimation of nucleated cell counts relied on the amplification of reference gene primers. Profiling relied on immunoSEQ multiplex PCR, and the TCRdb table lists in-frame clones only, not all of them. V and J calls and clone size come straight from that table; D and trimming were deduced from the DNA. The sample holds about 200,000 clones, 84% seen once. V shed 6 bases and J shed 6 bases, with 7 bases lying between them. This CDR3 has 11 amino acids. The V gene is TRBV12-3 or TRBV12-4, the J gene TRBJ2-3; possible D gene TRBD2, 5 bases. This receptor was obtained from a human donor in a cohort sampled during active COVID-19. Specimen: peripheral blood. The CDR3 nucleotides are TGTGCCAGCAGACGGAGGGATACGCAGTATTTT. Translation: CASRRRDTQYF.